The sample holds a few counts of the clone carrying this TCR beta chain. RNA, once extracted, was reverse transcribed into cDNA for use as the sequencing template. Data came from immunoSEQ multiplex PCR; TCRdb stores just in-frame clones and leaves some out. This sample has around 120,000 clones; approximately 47% occur once, and the top ten carry over 9.5%. The sample is drawn from a study of CD8+ T cells in alopecia areata. This CDR3 has 13 residues. With V trimmed by 10 bases and J by 3 bases, 7 bases remained unmatched. CDR1 MDHEN and CDR2 SYDVKM come from the germline V gene. The source of this sequence is a human donor with alopecia areata. The rearrangement links TRBV28 to TRBJ2-7, with 9 nucleotides matching TRBD1. Sequenced sample: NKG2D-low CD8+ T cells sorted from blood. The CDR3 DNA reads TGTGCCATCACCGGGACAGGGAACTACGAGCAGTACTTC. It translates to CAITGTGNYEQYF.